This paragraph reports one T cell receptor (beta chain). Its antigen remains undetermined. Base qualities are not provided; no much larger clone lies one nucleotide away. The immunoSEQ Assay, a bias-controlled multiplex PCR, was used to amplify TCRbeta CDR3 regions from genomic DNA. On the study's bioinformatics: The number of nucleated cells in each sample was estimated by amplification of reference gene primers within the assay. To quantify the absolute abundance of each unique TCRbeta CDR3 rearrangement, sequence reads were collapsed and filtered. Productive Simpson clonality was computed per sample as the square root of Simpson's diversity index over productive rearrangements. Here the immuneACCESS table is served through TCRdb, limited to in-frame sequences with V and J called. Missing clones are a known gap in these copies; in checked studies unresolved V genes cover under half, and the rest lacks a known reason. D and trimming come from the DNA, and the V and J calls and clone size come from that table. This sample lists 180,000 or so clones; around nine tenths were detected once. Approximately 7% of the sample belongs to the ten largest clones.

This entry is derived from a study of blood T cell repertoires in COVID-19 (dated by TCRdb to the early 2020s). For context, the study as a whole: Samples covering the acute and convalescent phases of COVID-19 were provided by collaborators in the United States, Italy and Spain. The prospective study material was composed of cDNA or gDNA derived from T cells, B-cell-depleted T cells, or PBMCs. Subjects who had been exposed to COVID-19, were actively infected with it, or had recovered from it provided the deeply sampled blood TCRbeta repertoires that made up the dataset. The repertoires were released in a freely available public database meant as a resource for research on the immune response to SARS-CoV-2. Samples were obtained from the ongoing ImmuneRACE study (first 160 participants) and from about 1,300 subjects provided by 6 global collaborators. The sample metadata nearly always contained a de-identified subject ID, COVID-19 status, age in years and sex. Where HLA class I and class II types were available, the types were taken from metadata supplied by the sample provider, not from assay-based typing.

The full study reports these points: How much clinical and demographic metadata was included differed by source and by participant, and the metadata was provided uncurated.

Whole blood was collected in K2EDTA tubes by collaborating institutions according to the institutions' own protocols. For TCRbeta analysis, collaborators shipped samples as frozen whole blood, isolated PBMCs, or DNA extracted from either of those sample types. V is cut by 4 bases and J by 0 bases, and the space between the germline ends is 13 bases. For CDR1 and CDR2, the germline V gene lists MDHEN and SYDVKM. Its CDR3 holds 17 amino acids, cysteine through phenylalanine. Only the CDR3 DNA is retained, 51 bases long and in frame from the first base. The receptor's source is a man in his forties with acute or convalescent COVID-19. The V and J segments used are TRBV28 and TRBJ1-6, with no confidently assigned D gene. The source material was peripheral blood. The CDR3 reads CASSSGSLFSYNSPLHF. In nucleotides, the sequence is TGTGCCAGCAGTTCGGGGTCTCTCTTCTCCTATAATTCACCCCTCCACTTT.